Listed below are T cell receptor beta chains from one sample, sequenced in a study of vaccination and CD4 T cells after COVID-19. These receptors have no known antigen. TCRdb processed the PCR reads anew with MiXCR; each CDR3 protein has one entry. The table lists 20,000 to 25,000 distinct CDR3 sequences, around 44% of them singletons, with around 14% in the top ten. The sequencing input was CD4+ T cells from blood, cultured in vitro. Every receptor here comes from a human donor who had recovered from COVID-19. Each CDR3 is given with its conserved first and last residue. The order of the fields is clone size, D gene, J gene, V gene, CDR3 protein, CDR3 DNA. The D gene is left open where the match is weak. Some rows mark clone size as missing; the rest say once, few, many or name a class of expanded clone.

size: -; D: -; J: TRBJ1-5; V: TRBV24-1; CDR3: CATSDFYLNQPQHF; DNA: TGTGCCACCAGTGATTTTTATTTGAATCAGCCCCAGCATTTT
size: -; D: TRBD2; J: TRBJ2-3; V: TRBV6-1; CDR3: CASSVLAGGLSDTQYF; DNA: TGTGCCAGCAGTGTACTAGCGGGGGGGCTTTCGGATACGCAGTATTTT
size: -; D: -; J: TRBJ1-2; V: TRBV2; CDR3: CASSTGPRYGYTF; DNA: TGTGCCAGCAGTACAGGGCCTCGGTATGGCTACACCTTC
size: -; D: TRBD1; J: TRBJ1-3; V: TRBV18; CDR3: CASSQGQASSGNTIYF; DNA: TGTGCCAGCTCACAGGGACAGGCCAGCTCTGGAAACACCATATATTTT
size: -; D: -; J: TRBJ2-5; V: TRBV7-9; CDR3: CASDKGISYQETQYF; DNA: TGTGCCAGCGACAAGGGAATATCCTACCAAGAGACCCAGTACTTC
size: -; D: -; J: TRBJ2-3; V: TRBV5-1; CDR3: CASSLARGGGTDTQYF; DNA: TGCGCCAGCAGCTTGGCAAGGGGTGGTGGCACAGATACGCAGTATTTT
size: -; D: TRBD2; J: TRBJ2-5; V: TRBV10-1; CDR3: CASSESGTSGRQTQYF; DNA: TGCGCCAGCAGTGAGTCGGGGACTAGCGGGAGGCAGACCCAGTACTTC
size: -; D: -; J: TRBJ2-6; V: TRBV6-1; CDR3: CASNPTGSGANVLTF; DNA: TGTGCCAGCAATCCAACAGGGTCAGGGGCCAACGTCCTGACTTTC
size: -; D: -; J: TRBJ1-4; V: TRBV28; CDR3: CASSLGRTTNEKLFF; DNA: TGTGCCAGCAGTTTAGGCAGGACTACTAATGAAAAACTGTTTTTT
size: few; D: -; J: TRBJ2-3; V: TRBV27; CDR3: CASSPNDADTQYF; DNA: TGTGCCAGCAGTCCTAACGACGCAGATACGCAGTATTTT
size: -; D: -; J: TRBJ2-3; V: TRBV7-8; CDR3: CASSFRETDTQYF; DNA: TGTGCCAGCAGCTTTCGGGAAACAGATACGCAGTATTTT
size: few; D: -; J: TRBJ2-2; V: TRBV28; CDR3: CASSSSGAPTGELFF; DNA: TGTGCCAGCAGTTCCTCAGGGGCCCCCACCGGGGAGCTGTTTTTT
size: -; D: TRBD1; J: TRBJ2-7; V: TRBV6-1; CDR3: CASSHEAGQGPYEQYF; DNA: TGTGCCAGCAGTCACGAAGCAGGACAGGGGCCCTACGAGCAGTACTTC
size: -; D: -; J: TRBJ2-3; V: TRBV12-3/TRBV12-4; CDR3: CASSLDLSTDTQYF; DNA: TGTGCCAGCAGTTTGGACCTCTCTACAGATACGCAGTATTTT
size: -; D: TRBD2; J: TRBJ2-7; V: TRBV10-3; CDR3: CAITPSGNYEQYF; DNA: TGTGCCATCACCCCCAGCGGGAACTACGAGCAGTACTTC
size: -; D: TRBD1; J: TRBJ1-2; V: TRBV24-1; CDR3: CATSERQGIGYTF; DNA: TGTGCCACCAGTGAAAGACAGGGGATCGGCTACACCTTC
size: -; D: -; J: TRBJ2-2; V: TRBV20-1; CDR3: CSGKSGNTGELFF; DNA: TGCAGTGGCAAGTCAGGGAACACCGGGGAGCTGTTTTTT
size: few; D: -; J: TRBJ2-7; V: TRBV5-1; CDR3: CASRRDSSATYEQYF; DNA: TGCGCCAGCAGGCGGGACAGCTCCGCCACCTACGAGCAGTACTTC
size: -; D: TRBD1; J: TRBJ2-6; V: TRBV11-2; CDR3: CASSRIPGTESSGANVLTF; DNA: TGTGCCAGCAGCAGAATCCCCGGGACAGAGAGCTCTGGGGCCAACGTCCTGACTTTC
size: few; D: TRBD2; J: TRBJ2-3; V: TRBV28; CDR3: CASSLGGGADTQYF; DNA: TGTGCCAGCAGTTTAGGTGGGGGGGCAGATACGCAGTATTTT
size: -; D: TRBD1; J: TRBJ1-1; V: TRBV6-1; CDR3: CASMTGGVNTEAFF; DNA: TGTGCCAGCATGACAGGGGGCGTAAACACTGAAGCTTTCTTT
size: -; D: -; J: TRBJ1-1; V: TRBV24-1; CDR3: CATSAGGRNTEAFF; DNA: TGTGCCACCAGTGCGGGGGGGAGGAACACTGAAGCTTTCTTT
size: -; D: -; J: TRBJ1-5; V: TRBV6-1; CDR3: CASRPAQEHQPQHF; DNA: TGTGCCAGCAGACCAGCTCAGGAACATCAGCCCCAGCATTTT
size: -; D: -; J: TRBJ2-3; V: TRBV27; CDR3: CASSLLSGPDTQYF; DNA: TGTGCCAGCAGTTTATTATCCGGACCTGATACGCAGTATTTT
size: -; D: -; J: TRBJ2-1; V: TRBV25-1; CDR3: CASSEEVGLSYNEQFF; DNA: TGTGCCAGCAGTGAAGAGGTGGGCCTCTCCTACAATGAGCAGTTCTTC
size: few; D: TRBD1; J: TRBJ1-5; V: TRBV20-1; CDR3: CSARNRGFNQPQHF; DNA: TGCAGTGCGCGGAACAGGGGCTTCAATCAGCCCCAGCATTTT
size: few; D: -; J: TRBJ1-6; V: TRBV5-1; CDR3: CASSLDVNSPLHF; DNA: TGCGCCAGCAGCTTGGACGTTAATTCACCCCTCCACTTT
size: -; D: TRBD1; J: TRBJ1-5; V: TRBV7-2; CDR3: CASSSVDRGRNQPQHF; DNA: TGTGCCAGCAGCTCCGTTGACAGGGGGCGCAATCAGCCCCAGCATTTT
size: -; D: -; J: TRBJ1-1; V: TRBV11-2; CDR3: CASRRGPGTEAFF; DNA: TGTGCCAGCAGAAGGGGCCCAGGAACTGAAGCTTTCTTT
size: -; D: TRBD1; J: TRBJ2-5; V: TRBV6-4; CDR3: CASSAPSTGVSKGQYF; DNA: TGTGCCAGCAGTGCCCCTTCGACAGGGGTGTCGAAGGGCCAGTACTTC
size: -; D: -; J: TRBJ1-2; V: TRBV6-1; CDR3: CASSELWQGYGYTF; DNA: TGTGCCAGCAGTGAATTATGGCAGGGGTATGGCTACACCTTC
size: few; D: -; J: TRBJ2-1; V: TRBV6-5; CDR3: CASSSSQTPHNEQFF; DNA: TGTGCCAGCAGTTCTTCACAGACTCCACACAATGAGCAGTTCTTC
size: -; D: TRBD1; J: TRBJ2-7; V: TRBV2; CDR3: CASSEAPGQGLF; DNA: TGTGCCAGCAGTGAAGCGCCGGGACAGGGTCTCTTC
size: few; D: -; J: TRBJ2-6; V: TRBV28; CDR3: CASSLLQPGANVLTF; DNA: TGTGCCAGCAGTTTATTGCAGCCTGGGGCCAACGTCCTGACTTTC
size: -; D: -; J: TRBJ1-2; V: TRBV5-1; CDR3: CASAAGGQLTSYGYTF; DNA: TGCGCCAGCGCGGCGGGGGGGCAACTAACCTCCTATGGCTACACCTTC
size: few; D: -; J: TRBJ1-6; V: TRBV2; CDR3: CASSETGVGSPLHF; DNA: TGTGCCAGCAGTGAGACGGGAGTAGGTTCACCCCTCCACTTT
size: -; D: TRBD2; J: TRBJ2-3; V: TRBV20-1; CDR3: CSATIPLAGGSDTQYF; DNA: TGCAGTGCTACCATCCCCCTAGCGGGAGGCTCAGATACGCAGTATTTT
size: -; D: -; J: TRBJ2-1; V: TRBV11-3; CDR3: CASSLDLVLGTSLGNEQFF; DNA: TGTGCCAGCAGCTTAGATCTCGTTTTAGGGACTTCTCTGGGGAATGAGCAGTTCTTC
size: -; D: -; J: TRBJ1-5; V: TRBV18; CDR3: CASSQNNQPQHF; DNA: TGTGCCAGCTCTCAAAATAATCAGCCCCAGCATTTT
size: -; D: TRBD2; J: TRBJ2-3; V: TRBV12-3/TRBV12-4; CDR3: CASSLERDLTQYF; DNA: TGTGCCAGCAGTTTAGAGCGGGATTTAACGCAGTATTTT
size: -; D: -; J: TRBJ2-5; V: TRBV7-9; CDR3: CASSRGRGARQETQYF; DNA: TGTGCCAGCAGTCGAGGCAGGGGGGCCCGCCAAGAGACCCAGTACTTC
size: few; D: -; J: TRBJ1-2; V: TRBV5-4; CDR3: CASSLRAGAGYTF; DNA: TGTGCCAGCAGCTTGAGGGCAGGGGCTGGCTACACCTTC